This T cell receptor (beta chain) stems from a study of OX40 agonist ivuxolimab in advanced cancers. Sequencing was performed with immunoSEQ multiplex PCR; in TCRdb, only in-frame clones are kept and a portion is missing. The data show about 58,000 clones, with approximately 91% seen just once and around 1.8% held by the top ten. The clonotype comes from an adult with an advanced solid tumor such as melanoma, head and neck, liver or kidney cancer. The specimen comprised CD4+ or CD8+ T cells sorted from blood, sampled in a trial of the OX40 agonist ivuxolimab.

The CDR3 loop is CASRGQRNTEAFF. The CDR3 nucleotides read TGCGCCAGCCGGGGACAGCGAAACACTGAAGCTTTCTTT. The chain joins TRBV5-1 to TRBJ1-1; 7 bases are a match to TRBD1. Trimming removed 7 bases from V and 2 bases from J; junction bases left unmatched: 5. The CDR3 spans 13 residues. Germline V gene sequence: CDR1 SGHRS, CDR2 YFSETQ.